The source of this TCR beta chain is a study of cytomegalovirus exposure and HLA in healthy donors. General study points: In the roughly 130 validation repertoires, a later analysis found that first-cohort TCR clusters tended to co-occur. As was reported, the classifier diagnosed cytomegalovirus status with high specificity and sensitivity. Through in vitro validation, a few CMV-associated chains were shown to be specific for CMV antigens. Despite most TCR sequences being rare, some public TCRs occurred in many donors.

Regarding this clone: Its antigen remains unidentified.

V lost 4 bases and J lost 8, with 14 bases in between. The CDR3 has 12 amino acids. Germline-derived CDR1 and CDR2 are GTSNPN and SVGIG (reference sequence). Repertoires were generated with immunoSEQ multiplex PCR, while TCRdb's copy carries only in-frame clones and drops some. The repertoire has approximately 300,000 clones, roughly 87% of them found once; the top ten carry approximately 1.2%. The sample comprised PBMCs. The receptor's source is a woman aged 25 to 39 in good health and CMV-seropositive. The chain couples TRBV30 to TRBJ1-2; TRBD1 is a possible D gene (6 bases). CDR3 amino acids: CAWTGAQGGYTF. The CDR3 DNA reads as TGTGCCTGGACTGGAGCCCAGGGGGGCTACACCTTC.